Below, 5 T cell receptor beta chains from the same sample are listed, as sequenced in a study of blood T cell repertoires in COVID-19. Some clones are missing from TCRdb's copy, which holds only in-frame ones; the method was immunoSEQ multiplex PCR. Of roughly 100,000 clones listed, roughly 81% are singletons. Sequenced sample: peripheral blood. The receptor set was obtained from a woman in her seventies with acute or convalescent COVID-19.

The rearrangement joins TRBV19 to TRBJ2-3; 9 nucleotides line up with TRBD1. The CDR3 totals 17 residues. Germline lookup yields CDR1 LNHDA and CDR2 SQIVND (reference sequence). J gave up 5 bases and V 7 bases, and 16 bases lay outside the gene matches. The CDR3 DNA is TGTGCCAGTACCAAAAACCCGGGACAGGGAATTGGAGATACGCAGTATTTT. Protein product: CASTKNPGQGIGDTQYF.

The J gene is TRBJ1-1, the V gene TRBV7-9; maybe TRBD1 (6 bases). In germline, CDR1 is SEHNR, CDR2 FQNEAQ (reference sequence). Deletions cut 7 bases from V and 1 base from J, with 13 bases between. The CDR3 has 14 residues. CDR3 nucleotide sequence: TGTGCCAGCACTCCCCTAGGGGGGAACACTGAAGCTTTCTTT. The encoded protein is CASTPLGGNTEAFF.

V gene TRBV19 combines with J gene TRBJ1-2; 7 nucleotides match TRBD1. The germline CDR1 and CDR2 sequences are LNHDA and SQIVND (reference sequence). The J segment lost 0 bases and the V segment lost 3 bases, leaving 7 bases of the junction unmatched. This CDR3 is built from 16 residues. The CDR3 sequence: CASSIGTVIANYGYTF. Here the CDR3 DNA reads TGTGCCAGTAGTATTGGGACAGTAATAGCTAACTATGGCTACACCTTC.

V is TRBV19 and J is TRBJ1-5; 7 bases map to TRBD1. Germline V gives CDR1 LNHDA, CDR2 SQIVND (reference sequence). The CDR3 consists of 15 residues. J gave up 3 bases and V 6 bases, and 8 bases lay outside the gene matches. The chain's CDR3 is CASRNRGRDNQPQHF. DNA for the CDR3: TGTGCCAGTAGAAACAGGGGAAGAGACAATCAGCCCCAGCATTTT.

CDR3 region: CACGPDQSGETQYF. The CDR3, as DNA: TGTGCCTGTGGCCCGGATCAGTCGGGGGAGACCCAGTACTTC. The V gene is TRBV27, the J gene TRBJ2-5; D is perhaps TRBD2 (5 bases). The germline gives CDR1 MNHEY, CDR2 SMNVEV (reference sequence). The germline V and J ends were trimmed by 11 bases and 5 bases, with 21 bases remaining between them. The CDR3 is made up of 14 amino acids.